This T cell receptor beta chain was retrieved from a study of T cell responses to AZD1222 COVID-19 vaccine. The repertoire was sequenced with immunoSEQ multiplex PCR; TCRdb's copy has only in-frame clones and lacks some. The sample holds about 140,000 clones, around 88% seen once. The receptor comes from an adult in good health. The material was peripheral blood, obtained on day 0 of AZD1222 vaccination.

CDR3: CSVGLYQETQYF. In DNA, the CDR3 is TGCAGCGTTGGGTTGTACCAAGAGACCCAGTACTTC. This chain links TRBV29-1 with TRBJ2-5, with D unresolved. The CDR3 runs 12 residues. Trimming took 4 bases from V and 0 from J, leaving 6 bases between them. CDR1 and CDR2 (germline): SQVTM, ANQGSEA. The variable domain in full, with the rest retrieved from reference TRBV29-1 and TRBJ2-5, is SAVISQKPSRDICQRGTSLTIQCQVDSQVTMMFWYRQQPGQSLTLIATANQGSEATYESGFVIDKFPISRPNLTFSTLTVSNMSPEDSSIYLCSVGLYQETQYFGPGTRLLVL.